Listed below are T cell receptor beta chains from one sample, sequenced in a study of cytomegalovirus exposure and HLA in healthy donors. Some clones are missing from TCRdb's copy, which holds only in-frame ones; the method was immunoSEQ multiplex PCR. The table shows about 160,000 clones, with roughly 84% occurring only once. The sequenced sample was PBMCs. The receptors originated from a man between 18 and 35 years old in good health and CMV-seropositive. CDR3s include the opening cysteine and the closing phenylalanine or tryptophan. The D gene is left open where the match is weak. Size tells how often a clone was seen (once, few, many) or the class of an expanded clone, and some rows leave it out.

TRBJ2-6	.	.	TRBV9	17	CASSAVTGDSGANGLTF	TGTGCCAGCAGCGCGGTGACAGGCGACTCTGGGGCCAACGGCCTGACTTTC
TRBJ2-5	few	TRBD2	TRBV4-3	15	CASSQGTSGVGTQYF	TGCGCCAGCAGCCAAGGCACTAGCGGGGTCGGGACCCAGTACTTC
TRBJ2-1	.	.	TRBV10-3	12	CAISAGNNEQFF	TGTGCCATCAGTGCTGGCAACAATGAGCAGTTCTTC
TRBJ2-5	.	TRBD1	TRBV10-3	13	CAISGGQGETQYF	TGTGCCATCAGTGGGGGACAGGGAGAGACCCAGTACTTC
TRBJ2-4	.	.	TRBV4-3	16	CASSQDRNSAKNSQYF	TGCGCCAGCAGCCAAGATCGGAATTCGGCCAAAAACAGTCAGTACTTC
TRBJ1-3	few	.	TRBV18	14	CASSPQSSGNTIYF	TGTGCCAGCTCACCACAGAGCTCTGGAAACACCATATATTTT
TRBJ2-7	.	TRBD1	TRBV9	15	CASSVGRTGAYEQYF	TGTGCCAGCAGCGTAGGAAGGACAGGGGCCTACGAGCAGTACTTC
TRBJ2-3	.	.	TRBV5-8	15	CASSLGGVETDTQYF	TGTGCCAGCAGCTTAGGAGGGGTTGAGACAGATACGCAGTATTTT
TRBJ2-7	.	TRBD1	TRBV18	15	CASSSGTGVSYEQYF	TGTGCCAGCTCATCCGGGACAGGAGTGTCCTACGAGCAGTACTTC
TRBJ2-7	.	.	TRBV7-2	13	CASSSVSAYEQYF	TGTGCCAGCAGCTCTGTCTCCGCCTACGAGCAGTACTTC
TRBJ1-4	.	TRBD1	TRBV25-1	16	CASSDPSTGANEKLFF	TGTGCCAGCAGTGACCCTTCGACAGGGGCTAATGAAAAACTGTTTTTT